This T cell receptor (beta chain) comes out of a study of blood T cell repertoires in COVID-19. Study at large: Donors in the United States, Italy and Spain gave samples during acute or convalescent COVID-19. From T cells, B-cell-depleted T cells, or PBMCs came the material, which was cDNA or gDNA.

This clone has a handful of counts. This CDR3 has 14 residues. Trimming pared 0 bases from V and 5 bases from J, leaving 10 bases between. Germline CDR1 MGHRA, CDR2 YSYEKL. Clones were sequenced by immunoSEQ multiplex PCR, and TCRdb holds only the in-frame ones, with some missing. The table lists tens of thousands of clones, 81% of them singletons. The sequencing input was peripheral blood. This clonotype was obtained from a man older than 75 with acute or convalescent COVID-19. V and J are TRBV4-1 and TRBJ1-2; D gene unclear. Written as DNA, the CDR3 is TGCGCCAGCAGCCAAGACCAGGTGGGTTATGGCTACACCTTC. Protein: CASSQDQVGYGYTF.